A single sample is the source of the 12 T cell receptor beta chains below, sequenced in a study of blood T cell repertoires in COVID-19 (dated by TCRdb to between 2020 and 2021). Receptor amplification or capture employed the immunoSEQ multiplex PCR assay. The table was pulled from immuneACCESS by TCRdb, which kept in-frame rearrangements only. Such tables lose some clones; where checked, under half of the loss comes from unresolved V genes, and the rest has no known cause. Within this sample are hundreds of thousands of clones, with around 87% of them counted one time only. Approximately 4.5% of the sample lies in the top ten. Sequencing input: PBMCs or T cells enriched from blood (not recorded which). These receptors came from a woman younger than 35 with acute COVID-19.

J is TRBJ2-1 and V is TRBV9; TRBD2 agrees at 12 bases. The CDR3 covers 18 residues. Per the germline V gene, CDR1 is SGDLS and CDR2 is YYNGEE. V shed 5 bases and J 0 bases; nucleotides not matched to a gene: 9. The CDR3 reads CASRIASGRASSYNEQFF. In nucleotides, the CDR3 is TGTGCCAGCAGAATAGCTAGCGGGAGGGCAAGCTCCTACAATGAGCAGTTCTTC.

The chain carries TRBV6-6 and TRBJ2-3; possibly TRBD2 for D (5 bases). Per germline, CDR1 MNHNY and CDR2 SVGAGI (reference sequence). The CDR3 loop spans 16 amino acids. Trimming left V 7 bases short and J 0 bases short, with 17 bases between. CDR3 sequence reads: CASTLTSGISTDTQYF. The CDR3 DNA reads TGTGCCAGCACTCTCACGAGCGGAATAAGCACAGATACGCAGTATTTT.

The chain has TRBV7-9 and TRBJ2-7; 8 positions agree with TRBD1. There are 16 residues in the CDR3. In germline, CDR1 is SEHNR, CDR2 FQNEAQ (reference sequence). V lost 4 bases to trimming and J lost 2 bases; unmatched junction nucleotides: 10. The CDR3: CASSSDRARLPYEQYF. The CDR3 nucleotides read TGTGCCAGCAGCTCGGACAGGGCTCGCTTACCCTACGAGCAGTACTTC.

This chain links TRBV11-3 with TRBJ2-6; D remains ambiguous. CDR3 length: 14 residues. Germline V gives CDR1 SGHNT, CDR2 YENEEA. V was shortened by 5 bases and J by 4 bases, with 9 bases between the two germline ends. CDR3 nucleotides: TGTGCCAGCAGCGTAAGACTCGGGGCCAACGTCCTGACTTTC. It encodes CASSVRLGANVLTF.

The chain links TRBV19 to TRBJ1-5; D may be TRBD1 (6 bases). Per germline, CDR1 LNHDA and CDR2 SQIVND (reference sequence). The CDR3 has 14 amino acids. V was trimmed by 6 bases and J by 4 bases, leaving 13 bases between them. This CDR3 is CASSEGRGNQPQHF. DNA for the CDR3: TGTGCCAGTAGCGAAGGCAGGGGAAATCAGCCCCAGCATTTT. Together with reference TRBV19 and TRBJ1-5, the CDR3 gives the full variable domain: DGGITQSPKYLFRKEGQNVTLSCEQNLNHDAMYWYRQDPGQGLRLIYYSQIVNDFQKGDIAEGYSVSREKKESFPLTVTSAQKNPTAFYLCASSEGRGNQPQHFGDGTRLSIL.

The chain employs TRBV5-1 and TRBJ1-2; 12 bases line up with TRBD1. The germline CDR1 and CDR2 sequences are SGHRS and YFSETQ. This CDR3 has 19 residues. The V segment lost 2 bases and the J segment 4 bases; nucleotides outside the gene matches: 15. CDR3 DNA: TGCGCCAGCAGCTTCCCCGGGACAGGGGGCCGACAACATCTCTATGGCTACACCTTC. Its translation is CASSFPGTGGRQHLYGYTF.

The rearrangement links TRBV28 to TRBJ2-5; perhaps TRBD1 as D (5 bases). CDR1 MDHEN and CDR2 SYDVKM come from the germline V gene. The CDR3 totals 15 residues. With 6 bases removed from V and 1 base from J, the gap between germline ends came to 15 bases. Here the CDR3 reads CASRQDSLVQETQYF. CDR3 sequence (DNA): TGTGCCAGCAGACAAGACAGCCTAGTCCAAGAGACCCAGTACTTC. Together with reference TRBV28 and TRBJ2-5, the CDR3 gives the full variable domain: DVKVTQSSRYLVKRTGEKVFLECVQDMDHENMFWYRQDPGLGLRLIYFSYDVKMKEKGDIPEGYSVSREKKERFSLILESASTNQTSMYLCASRQDSLVQETQYFGPGTRLLVL.

The J gene is TRBJ2-7, the V gene TRBV7-2, with no clear D. V shed 5 bases and J shed 3 bases, with 5 bases lying between them. CDR1 is SGHTA and CDR2 is FQGNSA in the germline V gene. This CDR3 has 11 amino acids. CDR3 in amino acids: CASSLFYEQYF. The CDR3 DNA reads as TGTGCCAGCAGCCTTTTCTACGAGCAGTACTTC.

The chain has TRBV9 and TRBJ2-5, with TRBD2 matching 11 bases. The germline V gene encodes CDR1 SGDLS and CDR2 YYNGEE. The CDR3 covers 15 residues. V lost 2 bases and J lost 4; bases outside the gene matches: 4. CDR3 sequence reads: CASSVTSGSGETQYF. For the CDR3, the DNA is TGTGCCAGCAGCGTCACTAGCGGGAGTGGAGAGACCCAGTACTTC.

This clone was recorded at least ten times. The rearrangement links TRBV18 to TRBJ1-6; the D gene is possibly TRBD1 (6 bases). V lost 3 bases, J lost 9 bases, and 15 bases lay in between. Germline V gene sequence: CDR1 KGHSH, CDR2 LQKENI. The CDR3 length is 15 residues. In DNA, the CDR3 is TGTGCCAGCTCACCTCCGGGACATAACAGTTCACCCCTCCACTTT. This gives the protein CASSPPGHNSSPLHF.

This chain connects TRBV19 to TRBJ1-5, with 8 nucleotides matching TRBD1. V gave up 4 bases and J gave up 2 bases; unmatched junction bases: 1. Germline V gene data show CDR1 as LNHDA and CDR2 as SQIVND (reference sequence). The CDR3 is 14 amino acids. CDR3 residues: CASSTTGGNQPQHF. Here the CDR3 DNA reads TGTGCCAGTAGTACGACAGGGGGCAATCAGCCCCAGCATTTT.

V gene TRBV10-1 combines with J gene TRBJ2-7; 8 bases are shared with TRBD2. The CDR3 consists of 14 residues. The V gene's germline CDR1 is WNHNN and CDR2 SYGVQD (reference sequence). V lost 6 bases, J lost 5 bases, and 9 bases stayed unmatched. CDR3 in amino acids: CASSPGRAPDEQYF. The CDR3 nucleotides read TGCGCCAGCAGCCCCGGGAGGGCCCCCGACGAGCAGTACTTC.